This T cell receptor (beta chain) is drawn from a study of blood T cell repertoires in COVID-19. Across the study: Nucleic acid was either cDNA or gDNA, and it came from T cells, B-cell-depleted T cells, or PBMCs.

The V and J ends lost 4 bases and 5 bases respectively, with 15 bases between them. Germline CDR1 and CDR2: SGHRS and YFSETQ. The CDR3 covers 14 residues. Patients at the Seattle site were enrolled during active infection and followed longitudinally. Profiling relied on immunoSEQ multiplex PCR, and the TCRdb table lists in-frame clones only, not all of them. The data show 150,000 to 200,000 clones, around four fifths seen once. The rearrangement links TRBV5-1 to TRBJ1-2; tentatively, D is TRBD1 (6 bases). The specimen was peripheral blood. This TCR came from a woman of 80 years or more with COVID-19, enrolled during active disease. CDR3 protein: CASSPRGRGYGYTF. Here the CDR3 DNA reads TGCGCCAGCAGCCCAAGGGGGAGGGGATATGGCTACACCTTC.